Listed here are 26 T cell receptor beta chains from one sample, sequenced in a study of a mutant IDH1 vaccine in newly diagnosed glioma. No antigens are known for them. Assay used: immunoSEQ multiplex PCR; TCRdb lists only in-frame clones, some missing. The table has around 60,000 clones, about 88% seen once. Time point defined: week 11, during vaccination. It was 300 ug of mutant IDH1 20-mer peptide that made up each vaccine dose, given with topical imiquimod. The source material was PBMCs, sampled from a glioma patient whose treatment included an IDH1 peptide vaccine. All receptors come from a woman aged 50 to 60 with glioma.

The rearrangement links TRBV6-6 to TRBJ1-1; D is unresolved. Per germline, CDR1 MNHNY and CDR2 SVGAGI (reference sequence). V gave up 4 bases and J gave up 6 bases, with 18 bases separating them. The CDR3 has 15 residues. The CDR3 DNA is TGTGCCAGCAGTTCCCCTTCGAGGGTTAGCGCTGAAGCTTTCTTT. Translation gives CASSSPSRVSAEAFF.

A single count supports this clone. The chain couples TRBV5-1 to TRBJ1-3, with a possible D match to TRBD1 (6 bases). The CDR3 spans 16 residues. Deletions cut 0 bases from V and 2 bases from J, with 12 bases between. CDR1 and CDR2 (germline): SGHRS, YFSETQ. CDR3 sequence: CASSLEGQSAGNTIYF. DNA for the CDR3: TGCGCCAGCAGCTTGGAGGGACAAAGTGCTGGAAACACCATATATTTT. Using reference TRBV5-1 and TRBJ1-3 for the parts outside the CDR3, the full variable domain is KAGVTQTPRYLIKTRGQQVTLSCSPISGHRSVSWYQQTPGQGLQFLFEYFSETQRNKGNFPGRFSGRQFSNSRSEMNVSTLELGDSALYLCASSLEGQSAGNTIYFGEGSWLTVV.

The rearrangement joins TRBV5-5 to TRBJ1-1, with 8 positions matching TRBD1. Per the germline V gene, CDR1 is SGHKS and CDR2 is YYEKEE (reference sequence). The CDR3 runs 15 residues. Trimming at V came to 4 bases and at J to 4 bases, leaving 9 bases not matched to a gene. The CDR3 nucleotides are TGTGCCAGCAGCACCGGGACAGGCTCGGGCACTGAAGCTTTCTTT. Translated: CASSTGTGSGTEAFF.

The chain employs TRBV9 and TRBJ1-1, with D perhaps TRBD1 (5 bases). Germline CDR1 and CDR2: SGDLS and YYNGEE. V was clipped by 0 bases and J by 4 bases, with 13 bases between them. The CDR3 loop spans 15 amino acids. CDR3 nucleotide sequence: TGTGCCAGCAGCGTAGACGGGTGGAGGGGCACTGAAGCTTTCTTT. The encoded protein is CASSVDGWRGTEAFF.

The genes are TRBV5-1 and TRBJ1-1; 7 nucleotides align to TRBD1. Per germline, CDR1 SGHRS and CDR2 YFSETQ. The V gene end was trimmed by 3 bases and the J gene end by 4 bases; junction bases not matched to a gene: 12. The length of the CDR3 is 16 residues. The CDR3, as DNA: TGCGCCAGCAGCTCCCTCAGGGGGGGACGCCCCACTGAAGCTTTCTTT. Translation: CASSSLRGGRPTEAFF.

The V call is TRBV19, the J call TRBJ1-2; D gene ambiguous. The germline gives CDR1 LNHDA, CDR2 SQIVND (reference sequence). The CDR3 is 13 amino acids. Deletions cut 5 bases from V and 10 bases from J, with 17 bases between. The CDR3 here is CASSPRTVFLYTF. DNA for the CDR3: TGTGCCAGTAGTCCTAGGACGGTCTTTCTCTACACCTTC.

The chain recombines TRBV4-3 with TRBJ1-3; D unresolved. The CDR3 totals 17 residues. Germline CDR1 LGHNA, CDR2 YSLEER. V was trimmed by 0 bases and J by 2 bases, leaving 14 bases between them. The CDR3 coding sequence is TGCGCCAGCAGCCAAGATCATGCCAGACAAACTGGAAACACCATATATTTT. Translation: CASSQDHARQTGNTIYF.

This clone was observed a few times. This chain connects TRBV30 to TRBJ1-1, with D maybe TRBD1 (5 bases). This CDR3 region has 15 residues. The V gene's germline CDR1 is GTSNPN and CDR2 SVGIG (reference sequence). Trimming stripped 0 bases from V and 4 bases from J, with 15 bases between. The CDR3 protein is CAWSVRWGSGTEAFF. The CDR3 coding sequence is TGTGCCTGGAGTGTACGGTGGGGCTCCGGCACTGAAGCTTTCTTT. The whole variable domain, filled in from reference TRBV30 and TRBJ1-1, reads SQTIHQWPATLVQPVGSPLSLECTVEGTSNPNLYWYRQAAGRGLQLLFYSVGIGQISSEVPQNLSASRPQDRQFILSSKKLLLSDSGFYLCAWSVRWGSGTEAFFGQGTRLTVV.

V usage is TRBV28 and J usage is TRBJ1-2, with TRBD1 identical over 9 bases. CDR1 and CDR2 from the germline V gene are MDHEN and SYDVKM. The length of the CDR3 is 14 residues. V lost 4 bases to trimming and J lost 7 bases; unmatched junction nucleotides: 7. The CDR3 region is CASSSNRGLGGYTF. The CDR3 bases are TGTGCCAGCAGTTCCAACAGGGGGCTGGGTGGCTACACCTTC.

The V call is TRBV28, the J call TRBJ2-7, with unresolved D. The CDR3 loop spans 15 amino acids. Germline V gives CDR1 MDHEN, CDR2 SYDVKM. The germline V and J ends were trimmed by 4 bases and 4 bases, with 17 bases remaining between them. The CDR3 protein is CASSSPGRMKYEQYF. CDR3 sequence (DNA): TGTGCCAGCAGTTCCCCCGGACGGATGAAGTACGAGCAGTACTTC.

This chain uses TRBV19 with TRBJ2-7, with 9 bases aligning to TRBD1. Germline lookup yields CDR1 LNHDA and CDR2 SQIVND (reference sequence). The CDR3 has 14 amino acids. After removal of 5 bases from V and 4 bases from J, the junction contained 6 bases not matched to a gene. CDR3 sequence reads: CASSVGTGRYEQYF. The CDR3 DNA reads as TGTGCCAGTAGTGTTGGGACAGGGAGGTACGAGCAGTACTTC.

This chain joins TRBV30 and TRBJ1-2; D is uncertain. CDR1 GTSNPN and CDR2 SVGIG come from the germline V gene (reference sequence). The CDR3 loop spans 11 amino acids. The V end lost 2 bases, the J end lost 7 bases, and 8 bases lay between the germline ends. CDR3 DNA sequence: TGTGCCTGGAGTCCTAGAACTGGCTACACCTTC. As protein: CAWSPRTGYTF.

V gene TRBV30 combines with J gene TRBJ1-5, with no clear D. This CDR3 region has 13 residues. Germline lookup yields CDR1 GTSNPN and CDR2 SVGIG (reference sequence). Trimming left V 0 bases short and J 7 bases short, with 10 bases between. In DNA form, the CDR3 reads TGTGCCTGGAGTGTAGAGGGAGGCCAGCCCCAGCATTTT. Amino acids: CAWSVEGGQPQHF.

A few counts support this clone. This chain connects TRBV7-3 to TRBJ2-7, with D possibly being TRBD1 (5 bases). The CDR3 loop spans 14 amino acids. Germline CDR1 is SGHTA and CDR2 is FQGTGA. V lost 5 bases to trimming and J lost 6 bases, with 17 bases between them. CDR3 loop: CASSQGAQAREQYF. CDR3 nucleotides: TGTGCCAGCAGCCAAGGAGCACAGGCTCGCGAGCAGTACTTC.

The chain links TRBV28 to TRBJ1-1, with 7 bases fitting TRBD1. The CDR3 consists of 20 residues. Trimming removed 2 bases from V and 0 bases from J; junction bases left unmatched: 18. Germline V gene lookup returns CDR1 MDHEN and CDR2 SYDVKM. The CDR3 reads CASSLVGDRAIRRVNTEAFF. In DNA, the CDR3 is TGTGCCAGCAGTTTAGTGGGTGACAGGGCGATCCGGAGGGTGAACACTGAAGCTTTCTTT.

This clone was counted only a few times. J is TRBJ2-2 and V is TRBV6-6, with D unresolved. Trimming took off 0 bases at V and 1 base at J, with 9 bases between the two ends. In germline, CDR1 is MNHNY, CDR2 SVGAGI (reference sequence). The CDR3 contains 16 residues. CDR3 coding DNA: TGTGCCAGCAGTTACTCAAGGGTGGGGAACACCGGGGAGCTGTTTTTT. Translating gives CASSYSRVGNTGELFF.

This clone was observed at least ten times. The gene calls are TRBV7-7 and TRBJ2-7; D remains ambiguous. Germline V gene data show CDR1 as SSHAT and CDR2 as FNYEAQ (reference sequence). V was shortened by 4 bases and J by 7 bases, with 14 bases between the two germline ends. The CDR3 runs 13 residues. CDR3 protein: CASSSAGDREQYF. CDR3 coding DNA: TGTGCCAGCAGCTCGGCTGGCGATCGGGAGCAGTACTTC.

V usage is TRBV4-2 and J usage is TRBJ1-1, with 7 bases fitting TRBD1. This CDR3 spans 18 amino acids. Germline loops: CDR1 LGHNA, CDR2 YNFKEQ. V shed 3 bases and J 0 bases; nucleotides not matched to a gene: 13. Here the CDR3 DNA reads TGTGCCAGCAGCCACGCCCTTACGGGACAGCCTATGAACACTGAAGCTTTCTTT. This translates into CASSHALTGQPMNTEAFF.

The rearrangement joins TRBV19 to TRBJ2-7; possibly TRBD1 or TRBD2 for D (5 bases each). The CDR3 is 13 residues long. Germline lookup yields CDR1 LNHDA and CDR2 SQIVND (reference sequence). V lost 6 bases and J 9 bases, leaving 18 bases between the germline ends. CDR3 loop: CASRPIEGLWQYF. In DNA form, the CDR3 reads TGTGCCAGTAGACCTATAGAGGGGTTATGGCAGTACTTC.

The chain links TRBV9 to TRBJ1-4; D is unresolved. The CDR3 has 15 residues. Between the trimmed V and J ends, which lost 0 bases and 4 bases, there was a span of 10 bases. Germline-derived CDR1 and CDR2 are SGDLS and YYNGEE. The CDR3 is CASSVVGNLNEKLFF. CDR3 in DNA: TGTGCCAGCAGCGTAGTAGGAAACCTTAATGAAAAACTGTTTTTT.

This rearrangement joins TRBV2 to TRBJ1-2, with D perhaps matching TRBD1 (6 bases). Germline CDR1 SNHLY, CDR2 FYNNEI. The CDR3 totals 16 residues. Trimming removed 5 bases from V and 4 bases from J, with 20 bases in between. Here the CDR3 reads CASSLMRPGAGYGYTF. Here the CDR3 DNA reads TGTGCCAGCAGTCTAATGCGACCGGGGGCTGGCTATGGCTACACCTTC. The complete variable domain, with remaining parts taken from reference TRBV2 and TRBJ1-2, reads EPEVTQTPSHQVTQMGQEVILRCVPISNHLYFYWYRQILGQKVEFLVSFYNNEISEKSEIFDDQFSVERPDGSNFTLKIRSTKLEDSAMYFCASSLMRPGAGYGYTFGSGTRLTVV.

The CDR3 nucleotides read TGTGCCAGCAGTTTCTTAGTATACAATGAGCAGTTCTTC. This codes for CASSFLVYNEQFF. The chain joins TRBV27 to TRBJ2-1; D remains ambiguous. CDR1 MNHEY and CDR2 SMNVEV come from the germline V gene (reference sequence). Trimming took off 3 bases at V and 4 bases at J, with 7 bases between the two ends. The CDR3 spans 13 residues.

The chain links TRBV7-9 to TRBJ2-3; 7 bases fit TRBD1. The V segment lost 4 bases and the J segment 4 bases; nucleotides outside the gene matches: 5. There are 14 residues in the CDR3. Germline assignment: CDR1 SEHNR and CDR2 FQNEAQ (reference sequence). CDR3 residues: CASSSRGRADTQYF. CDR3 DNA sequence: TGTGCCAGCAGCTCTAGGGGGCGCGCAGATACGCAGTATTTT.

This clone occurred a few times. The rearrangement uses TRBV9 and TRBJ1-2; 8 bases fit TRBD1. The ends lost 4 bases at V and 7 bases at J; junction bases unmatched: 6. This CDR3 has 13 residues. Germline CDR1 reads SGDLS; CDR2 reads YYNGEE. CDR3 residues: CASSTRTGFGYTF. The CDR3 DNA reads as TGTGCCAGCAGCACCCGGACAGGGTTTGGCTACACCTTC.

J is TRBJ1-6 and V is TRBV30, with D possibly being TRBD1 (6 bases). Germline V gene lookup returns CDR1 GTSNPN and CDR2 SVGIG (reference sequence). The CDR3 runs 15 residues. Trimming stripped 1 base from V and 9 bases from J, with 16 bases between. The CDR3 nucleotides are TGTGCCTGGAGTGGGGGGGGCCGGCCATTTTCACCCCTCCACTTT. This encodes CAWSGGGRPFSPLHF. Drawing the rest from reference TRBV30 and TRBJ1-6, the complete variable domain is SQTIHQWPATLVQPVGSPLSLECTVEGTSNPNLYWYRQAAGRGLQLLFYSVGIGQISSEVPQNLSASRPQDRQFILSSKKLLLSDSGFYLCAWSGGGRPFSPLHFGNGTRLTVT.

The chain links TRBV9 to TRBJ2-5; 7 bases are a match to TRBD2. Trimming took 1 base from V and 3 from J; bases not matched to a gene: 9. Germline V gives CDR1 SGDLS, CDR2 YYNGEE. This CDR3 comprises 16 residues. CDR3 nucleotide sequence: TGTGCCAGCAGCGTACTTGGACGGGGGGAAGAAGAGACCCAGTACTTC. Its translation is CASSVLGRGEEETQYF.